This T cell receptor (beta chain) comes out of a study of spatial heterogeneity in lung cancer. A single record per CDR3 protein comes from TCRdb applying MiXCR to the 5' RACE reads. The data show approximately 22,000 distinct CDR3 sequences, approximately 5.8% seen once. V was pared by 5 bases and J by 0 bases, with 16 bases between. The CDR3 is made up of 15 amino acids. CDR1 and CDR2 from the germline V gene are DFQATT and SNEGSKA (reference sequence). In this sample, this clonotype turned up many times. Time point noted: sample taken at primary tumor resection. This receptor was obtained from a male donor with early-stage non-small cell lung cancer. The chain carries TRBV20-1 and TRBJ2-5; TRBD1 might be the D (6 bases). Sequencing was performed on PBMCs, taken at surgery. CDR3 bases: TGCAGTGCTTACCGACTTGACAGGTACCAAGAGACCCAGTACTTC. This translates into CSAYRLDRYQETQYF.